The next 13 T cell receptor beta chains were all read from a single sample in a study of blood T cell repertoires in COVID-19. The method was immunoSEQ multiplex PCR; TCRdb's version includes in-frame clones alone and lacks a portion of them. This sample has 50,000 to 75,000 clones, with around 80% found just once. Sequences were obtained from peripheral blood. All receptors come from a man between 60 and 75 years old with acute or convalescent COVID-19.

This CDR3 is CASWHGLGGPYEQYF. The DNA of the CDR3 is TGTGCCAGCTGGCATGGTCTGGGAGGTCCGTACGAGCAGTACTTC. The chain couples TRBV18 to TRBJ2-7, with D perhaps TRBD2 (6 bases). The germline CDR1 and CDR2 sequences are KGHSH and LQKENI. V lost 7 bases, J lost 4 bases, and 20 bases lay in between. CDR3 length equals 15 residues.

This clone was detected only a few times. The V gene is TRBV6-5, the J gene TRBJ1-1, with D possibly TRBD1 on 6 matching bases. The V gene lost 2 bases and the J gene lost 6 bases, with 13 bases spanning the gap. The germline gives CDR1 MNHEY, CDR2 SVGAGI. The CDR3 is 14 residues long. The CDR3 loop is CASSYRGGGAEAFF. The CDR3 DNA reads as TGTGCCAGCAGTTACCGAGGGGGAGGGGCTGAAGCTTTCTTT.

The chain couples TRBV2 to TRBJ2-1; 8 bases line up with TRBD2. V lost 9 bases to trimming and J lost 4 bases; unmatched junction nucleotides: 8. Germline loops: CDR1 SNHLY, CDR2 FYNNEI. The CDR3 loop spans 14 amino acids. Here the CDR3 DNA reads TGTGCCAGTCGAGCGGGAGTGAGATACAATGAGCAGTTCTTC. It yields the protein CASRAGVRYNEQFF.

The chain recombines TRBV6-5 with TRBJ2-5, with no clear D. Trimming took 2 bases from V and 9 from J, leaving 7 bases between them. This CDR3 contains 11 residues. Germline-derived CDR1 and CDR2 are MNHEY and SVGAGI. The DNA for the CDR3 is TGTGCCAGCAGTTACCTATCGGCCCAGTACTTC. Protein: CASSYLSAQYF.

The chain couples TRBV24-1 to TRBJ1-5; 7 bases agree with TRBD1. Per the germline V gene, CDR1 is KGHDR and CDR2 is SFDVKD. The length of the CDR3 is 15 residues. V lost 4 bases to trimming and J lost 3 bases; unmatched junction nucleotides: 5. CDR3 in amino acids: CATSDPGTANQPQHF. Here the CDR3 DNA reads TGTGCCACCAGTGACCCTGGGACAGCCAATCAGCCCCAGCATTTT.

Remarks on this clone: A much larger clone lies a single base off, so this may be a read error. This sample includes further DNA sequences coding for the same CDR3. The gene calls are TRBV18 and TRBJ2-5; D remains unclear. V lost 3 bases and J lost 5, with 4 bases in between. The CDR3 consists of 11 residues. Germline V gene lookup returns CDR1 KGHSH and CDR2 LQKENI. The DNA of the CDR3 is TGTGCCAGCTCACCGGCTGAGACCCAGTACTTC. As protein: CASSPAETQYF.

The CDR3 loop is CASSEQGIESGELFF. The CDR3 nucleotides read TGTGCCAGCAGTGAGCAGGGCATTGAATCCGGGGAGCTGTTTTTT. The chain combines TRBV6-4 with TRBJ2-2; a possible D gene is TRBD1 (5 bases). Germline V lookup: CDR1 MRHNA, CDR2 SNTAGT. Trimming removed 3 bases from V and 6 bases from J, with 14 bases in between. This CDR3 spans 15 amino acids.

V usage is TRBV7-2 and J usage is TRBJ2-1; 8 nucleotides agree with TRBD2. The CDR3 has 15 residues. The germline CDR1 and CDR2 sequences are SGHTA and FQGNSA. After removal of 4 bases from V and 3 bases from J, the junction contained 5 bases not matched to a gene. The CDR3 here is CASSSAGVVYNEQFF. The CDR3 DNA reads TGTGCCAGCAGCTCAGCGGGAGTGGTCTACAATGAGCAGTTCTTC.

J is TRBJ2-3 and V is TRBV5-1, with D possibly being TRBD1 (6 bases). V shed 2 bases and J shed 0 bases, with 13 bases lying between them. Germline V lookup: CDR1 SGHRS, CDR2 YFSETQ. This CDR3 comprises 16 residues. The CDR3 region has the DNA TGCGCCAGCAGCTTCGGGACACTCAGTAGCACAGATACGCAGTATTTT. Translated: CASSFGTLSSTDTQYF.

This chain uses TRBV19 with TRBJ1-2; D possibly corresponds to TRBD1 (6 bases). The CDR3 sequence is 17 residues long. Germline V gene data show CDR1 as LNHDA and CDR2 as SQIVND (reference sequence). V gave up 7 bases and J gave up 3 bases, with 24 bases separating them. The CDR3: CASTPLPGGGKDYGYTF. Here the CDR3 DNA reads TGTGCCAGTACCCCTCTTCCGGGAGGGGGGAAGGACTATGGCTACACCTTC.

V is TRBV30 and J is TRBJ2-3; D unclear. This CDR3 comprises 12 residues. The germline V gene encodes CDR1 GTSNPN and CDR2 SVGIG (reference sequence). V was trimmed by 0 bases and J by 3 bases, leaving 4 bases between them. The CDR3 nucleotides read TGTGCCTGGAGTGTACAGACAGATACGCAGTATTTT. As protein: CAWSVQTDTQYF.

The gene calls are TRBV20-1 and TRBJ1-2; weak D call: TRBD1 (5 bases). Germline CDR1 and CDR2: DFQATT and SNEGSKA (reference sequence). Trimming took off 3 bases at V and 7 bases at J, with 6 bases between the two ends. There are 10 residues in the CDR3. The CDR3: CSARGGGYTF. The CDR3 DNA follows: TGCAGTGCTAGGGGGGGTGGCTACACCTTC.

The J gene is TRBJ1-2, the V gene TRBV29-1; 7 bases agree with TRBD1. The CDR3 runs to 13 residues. Per the germline V gene, CDR1 is SQVTM and CDR2 is ANQGSEA. The trim removed 5 bases at V and 6 bases at J, leaving 9 bases unmatched. The CDR3 protein is CSVLDRQADGYTF. CDR3 bases: TGCAGCGTTTTGGACAGGCAAGCGGATGGCTACACCTTC. Full variable domain (outside the CDR3, taken from reference TRBV29-1 and TRBJ1-2): SAVISQKPSRDICQRGTSLTIQCQVDSQVTMMFWYRQQPGQSLTLIATANQGSEATYESGFVIDKFPISRPNLTFSTLTVSNMSPEDSSIYLCSVLDRQADGYTFGSGTRLTVV.